A selection of T cell receptor beta chains follows, all from one sample in a study of shared clonotypes between healthy human individuals. TCRdb's table, derived via immunoSEQ multiplex PCR, lists solely in-frame clones and lacks some. The table has roughly 1 million clones, around 78% seen once. Sequenced material: memory CD4+ T cells from PBMCs. The receptors come from a man aged 18 to 35 in good health. Some clones in this sample may be carry-over from other donors' samples. The CDR3 runs from the conserved cysteine through the conserved F or W. D genes are given only for firm matches. Clone size is stated in some rows and not others, as once, few, many or a class when expanded.

clone size	V gene	D gene	J gene	CDR3 protein	CDR3 DNA
NA	TRBV7-3	NA	TRBJ1-2	CASSLTDGGGYTF	TGTGCCAGCAGCTTAACTGACGGGGGAGGCTACACCTTC
NA	TRBV6-5	NA	TRBJ2-7	CASSYWGEQYF	TGTGCCAGCAGTTACTGGGGGGAGCAGTACTTC
NA	TRBV28	NA	TRBJ1-2	CASTSPHSGHGYTF	TGTGCCAGCACCTCTCCTCATTCCGGTCATGGCTACACCTTC
NA	TRBV20-1	NA	TRBJ2-1	CSMDSYNEQFF	TGCAGCATGGACAGCTACAATGAGCAGTTCTTC
NA	TRBV28	TRBD1	TRBJ1-5	CASSFFGQGDQPQHF	TGTGCCAGCAGTTTTTTTGGGCAGGGGGATCAGCCCCAGCATTTT
NA	TRBV4-2	TRBD1	TRBJ1-5	CASSRTGTVDNQPQHF	TGTGCCAGCAGCCGTACCGGGACAGTGGATAATCAGCCCCAGCATTTT
NA	TRBV27	TRBD2	TRBJ2-5	CASSRTGGETQYF	TGTGCCAGCAGCCGAACCGGGGGGGAGACCCAGTACTTC
once	TRBV2	NA	TRBJ2-7	CASSEVGTTYEQYF	TGTGCCAGCAGTGAAGTCGGGACAACCTACGAGCAGTACTTC
NA	TRBV9	NA	TRBJ1-3	CASSVDVRFSSGNTIYF	TGTGCCAGCAGCGTAGATGTACGCTTTAGCTCTGGAAACACCATATATTTT
NA	TRBV15	TRBD2	TRBJ2-1	CATSRGTSGRDYNEQFF	TGTGCCACCAGCAGGGGGACTAGCGGGAGGGATTACAATGAGCAGTTCTTC
NA	TRBV5-8	NA	TRBJ2-2	CASSRGRVAGELFF	TGTGCCAGCAGCCGGGGGCGGGTCGCCGGGGAGCTGTTTTTT
NA	TRBV28	NA	TRBJ2-3	CATMILGGSTDTQYF	TGTGCCACCATGATCTTGGGGGGAAGCACAGATACGCAGTATTTT
NA	TRBV7-2	TRBD2	TRBJ2-3	CASSFGLAADTQYF	TGTGCCAGCAGCTTCGGACTAGCTGCTGATACGCAGTATTTT
NA	TRBV28	TRBD1	TRBJ2-3	CASSLTGQGYTDTQYF	TGTGCCAGCAGTTTAACAGGACAGGGATACACAGATACGCAGTATTTT
once	TRBV4-1	TRBD1	TRBJ1-5	CASSQAGTVSPQPQHF	TGCGCCAGCAGCCAAGCCGGGACAGTATCTCCTCAGCCCCAGCATTTT
NA	TRBV6-5	NA	TRBJ2-3	CASTSLGGITDTQYF	TGTGCCAGCACCAGCTTAGGGGGAATCACAGATACGCAGTATTTT
NA	TRBV6-5	NA	TRBJ1-1	CASSYPPGQTHTEAFF	TGTGCCAGCAGTTACCCGCCAGGACAGACCCACACTGAAGCTTTCTTT
NA	TRBV6-1	TRBD1	TRBJ2-7	CASTFGQGAWEQYF	TGTGCCAGCACCTTTGGGCAGGGGGCTTGGGAGCAGTACTTC
NA	TRBV2	NA	TRBJ2-5	CASKRGLQETQYF	TGTGCCAGCAAGCGCGGGCTTCAAGAGACCCAGTACTTC
NA	TRBV15	NA	TRBJ1-2	CATSRDAIYGYTF	TGTGCCACCAGCAGAGATGCGATCTATGGCTACACCTTC
NA	TRBV30	NA	TRBJ1-5	CAWSTGDNQPQHF	TGTGCCTGGAGTACAGGTGACAATCAGCCCCAGCATTTT
NA	TRBV6-1	NA	TRBJ2-7	CASSEGVLREQYF	TGTGCCAGCAGTGAAGGGGTCTTGCGCGAGCAGTACTTC
NA	TRBV7-9	TRBD1	TRBJ1-4	CASSLAIGQGAEKLFF	TGTGCCAGCAGCTTAGCGATTGGACAGGGGGCGGAAAAACTGTTTTTT
once	TRBV7-6	TRBD1	TRBJ2-5	CASSHGQGMGETQYF	TGTGCCAGCAGCCATGGACAGGGGATGGGAGAGACCCAGTACTTC
once	TRBV7-9	NA	TRBJ2-3	CARVAMDSSTDTQYF	TGTGCCAGAGTAGCGATGGATTCTAGCACAGATACGCAGTATTTT
NA	TRBV5-5	NA	TRBJ2-5	CASSLGPQETQYF	TGTGCCAGCAGCTTGGGACCTCAAGAGACCCAGTACTTC
NA	TRBV7-2	TRBD1	TRBJ2-7	CASSRQGYEQYF	TGTGCCAGCAGCCGACAGGGCTACGAGCAGTACTTC
NA	TRBV2	NA	TRBJ2-1	CASSEVERNSYNEQFF	TGTGCCAGCAGTGAAGTGGAGCGGAACTCCTACAATGAGCAGTTCTTC
NA	TRBV11-2	TRBD2	TRBJ2-7	CASSLRLAGGYEQYF	TGTGCCAGCAGCTTAAGGCTAGCGGGAGGGTACGAGCAGTACTTC
NA	TRBV5-1	TRBD1	TRBJ1-2	CASSERTGGRGYTF	TGCGCCAGCAGCGAAAGAACAGGGGGCAGGGGCTACACCTTC
NA	TRBV4-3	NA	TRBJ2-1	CASSQDATDRNEQFF	TGCGCCAGCAGCCAGGACGCTACCGACAGGAATGAGCAGTTCTTC
few	TRBV6-6	NA	TRBJ2-7	CASSYTGGMSYEQYF	TGTGCCAGCAGTTACACAGGTGGGATGTCCTACGAGCAGTACTTC
NA	TRBV5-1	NA	TRBJ2-1	CASSLVAEYNEQFF	TGCGCCAGCAGCTTGGTTGCGGAGTACAATGAGCAGTTCTTC
few	TRBV29-1	NA	TRBJ2-1	CSVVPADNEQFF	TGCAGCGTCGTACCAGCGGACAATGAGCAGTTCTTC
few	TRBV10-2	NA	TRBJ2-4	CASGGQLAKNIQYF	TGCGCCAGCGGAGGACAGCTAGCCAAAAACATTCAGTACTTC
many	TRBV11-2	NA	TRBJ2-2	CASSTNSGGAWSGELFF	TGTGCCAGCAGCACCAACTCGGGGGGCGCATGGTCGGGGGAGCTGTTTTTT
NA	TRBV15	NA	TRBJ1-3	CATGKAHRGNTIYF	TGTGCCACCGGGAAGGCCCACAGGGGAAACACCATATATTTT
NA	TRBV28	TRBD1	TRBJ1-5	CASSLYRGIEGQPQHF	TGTGCCAGCAGTTTATACAGGGGAATTGAGGGTCAGCCCCAGCATTTT
NA	TRBV19	NA	TRBJ1-2	CASSIGPTRAGYTF	TGTGCCAGTAGTATCGGACCGACCCGGGCCGGCTACACCTTC
few	TRBV27	NA	TRBJ2-7	CASKTYRDYEQYF	TGTGCCAGCAAAACCTACAGGGACTACGAGCAGTACTTC
NA	TRBV6-1	NA	TRBJ1-3	CASSEALRRNTIYF	TGTGCCAGCAGTGAAGCGCTTCGGAGAAACACCATATATTTT